This T cell receptor (beta chain) was identified during a study of blood T cell repertoires in COVID-19 (dated by TCRdb to 2019 to 2021). Regarding the research as a whole: Collaborator samples came from the United States, Italy and Spain and covered acute and convalescent phases of COVID-19. Where available, HLA class I and class II types were obtained from metadata supplied by the sample provider rather than from assay-based typing. Deeply sampled blood TCRbeta repertoires from subjects exposed to, actively infected with, or recovered from COVID-19 were included in the dataset. Nearly every sample came with metadata listing a de-identified subject ID, COVID-19 status, age in years and sex. The samples were drawn from two sources: the first 160 participants of the ongoing ImmuneRACE study, and 1,200 or so subjects contributed by 6 global collaborators. A freely available public database, intended as a resource for researchers studying the immune response to SARS-CoV-2, is where the repertoires were released. The material from the prospective study consisted of cDNA or gDNA derived from T cells, B-cell-depleted T cells, or PBMCs.

The paper as a whole reports these results and caveats: How much clinical and demographic metadata was included differed by source and by participant, and the metadata was provided uncurated.

TCRbeta CDR3 regions were amplified from genomic DNA by means of the immunoSEQ Assay, a bias-controlled multiplex PCR. The study's processing was this. Nucleated cell counts per sample were estimated from amplification of reference gene primers within the assay. To quantify the absolute abundance of each unique TCRbeta CDR3 rearrangement, sequence reads were collapsed and filtered. For each sample, productive Simpson clonality was calculated as the square root of Simpson's diversity index over productive rearrangements. TCRdb carries this immuneACCESS record with in-frame sequences only. Its versions omit some clonotypes, under half of them owing to an unresolved V gene in the studies checked, with the rest unexplained. From that table come the V and J calls and clone size; the DNA was used to work out D and trimming. In this sample the table shows hundreds of thousands of clones, 82% of which occur a single time. Of the sample, roughly an eighth falls within the top ten clones.

CDR1 and CDR2, looked up from the germline V gene, are ENHRY and SYGVKD. Spanning cysteine to phenylalanine, the CDR3 consists of 15 amino acids. Only the CDR3 DNA stays, 45 bases, in frame from base 1. Deletion took 0 bases off V and 2 bases off J, with a span of 8 bases between the germline ends. This clone was counted once. The target of this receptor is not known. The sample holds no much larger clone one base away, and base qualities are not on file. Each collaborating institution followed its own protocols to collect whole blood in K2EDTA tubes. For TCRbeta analysis, collaborators shipped samples as frozen whole blood, isolated PBMCs, or DNA extracted from either of those sample types.

Source material: peripheral blood. This TCR derives from a woman aged 60-70 years with active or convalescent COVID-19. In this chain, TRBV10-3 is recombined with TRBJ1-3; TRBD1 is a possible D gene, resting on 5 matching bases. The CDR3 protein: CAISESGRAGNTIYF. The nucleotides read TGTGCCATCAGTGAGTCGGGGCGCGCTGGAAACACCATATATTTT.